Listed below are T cell receptor beta chains from one sample, sequenced in a study of T cells in Graves' hyperthyroidism and ophthalmopathy. TCRdb reprocessed the multiplex PCR reads via MiXCR and lists one record per CDR3 protein. Among approximately 330,000 distinct CDR3 sequences listed, roughly 18% were seen once. Sequencing input: blood. These receptors were obtained from a woman in her 50s with Graves' hyperthyroidism. The CDR3 runs from the conserved cysteine through the conserved F or W. D genes are given only for firm matches. Expanded clones are given a class, and other clones once, few, many or no size at all.

TRBV5-1,14,.,TRBJ1-2,few,CASSVQGAGYGYTF,TGCGCCAGCAGCGTACAGGGAGCGGGCTATGGCTACACCTTC
TRBV6-4,15,.,TRBJ1-6,few,CASSYQGNLNSPLHF,TGTGCCAGCAGTTATCAGGGAAACTTAAATTCACCCCTCCACTTT
TRBV12-3/TRBV12-4,15,.,TRBJ2-7,many,CASSPVDGISYEQYF,TGTGCCAGCAGCCCAGTGGACGGAATCTCCTACGAGCAGTACTTC
TRBV9,13,TRBD1,TRBJ1-2,many,CASSEDRLLGYTF,TGTGCCAGCAGCGAGGACAGGCTACTCGGCTACACCTTC
TRBV12-5,15,TRBD1,TRBJ2-1,many,CASGLGQGGYNEQFF,TGTGCTAGTGGCTTGGGACAGGGGGGATACAATGAGCAGTTCTTC
TRBV4-1,15,.,TRBJ1-3,.,CASSQDRTGRNTIYF,TGCGCCAGCAGCCAAGATCGAACAGGGCGAAACACCATATATTTT
TRBV5-1,16,.,TRBJ1-6,.,CASSPVVARGSSPLHF,TGCGCCAGCAGCCCGGTTGTTGCACGGGGGTCCTCACCCCTCCACTTT
TRBV27,14,.,TRBJ2-7,.,CASSWRTNPREQYF,TGTGCCAGCAGTTGGAGGACAAATCCTAGGGAGCAGTACTTC
TRBV5-1,14,.,TRBJ1-2,many,CASSLGQGNYGYTF,TGCGCCAGCAGCTTGGGACAAGGGAACTATGGCTACACCTTC
TRBV6-1,17,.,TRBJ2-3,.,CASGSGYGGPYTDTQYF,TGTGCCAGCGGGTCCGGGTACGGGGGCCCCTACACAGATACGCAGTATTTT
TRBV29-1,12,TRBD1,TRBJ1-1,few,CSATGTDREAFF,TGCAGCGCAACCGGGACAGACCGTGAAGCTTTCTTT
TRBV28,15,TRBD2,TRBJ2-7,.,CASKRTSGSSYEQYF,TGTGCCAGCAAGAGGACTAGCGGGAGTAGCTACGAGCAGTACTTC
TRBV7-8,15,.,TRBJ2-5,many,CASSQGHSSGETQYF,TGTGCCAGCAGCCAGGGACATTCAAGCGGGGAGACCCAGTACTTC
TRBV2,14,TRBD1,TRBJ1-1,many,CASSEDRGNTEAFF,TGTGCCAGCAGTGAAGACAGGGGGAACACTGAAGCTTTCTTT
TRBV2,13,.,TRBJ1-2,many,CASRPTGSSGYTF,TGTGCCAGCAGACCGACAGGTAGCTCCGGCTACACCTTC
TRBV10-2,16,TRBD1,TRBJ1-2,many,CASSPGTGGEVRGYTF,TGCGCCAGCAGCCCCGGGACAGGGGGCGAGGTGAGAGGCTACACCTTC